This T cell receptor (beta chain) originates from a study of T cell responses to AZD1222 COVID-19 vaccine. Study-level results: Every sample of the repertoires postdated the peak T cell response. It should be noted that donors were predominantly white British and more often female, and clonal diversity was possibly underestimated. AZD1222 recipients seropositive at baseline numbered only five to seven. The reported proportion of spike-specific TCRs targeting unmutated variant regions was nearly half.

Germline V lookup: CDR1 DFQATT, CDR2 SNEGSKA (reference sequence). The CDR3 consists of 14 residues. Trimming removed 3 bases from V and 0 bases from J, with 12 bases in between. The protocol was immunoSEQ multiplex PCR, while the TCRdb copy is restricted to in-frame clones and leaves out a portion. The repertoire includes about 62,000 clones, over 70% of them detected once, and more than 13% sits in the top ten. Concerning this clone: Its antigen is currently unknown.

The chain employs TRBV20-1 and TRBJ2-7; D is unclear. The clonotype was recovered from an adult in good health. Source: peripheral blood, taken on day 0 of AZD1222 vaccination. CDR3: CSASWSDVSYEQYF. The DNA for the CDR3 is TGCAGTGCTAGTTGGTCGGACGTCTCCTACGAGCAGTACTTC.